This is a list of T cell receptor beta chains from one sample in a study of T cells in Graves' hyperthyroidism and ophthalmopathy. TCRdb reprocessed the multiplex PCR reads with MiXCR, giving one entry per CDR3 protein. The table records 350,000 to 400,000 distinct CDR3 sequences, under 15% of them present only once. Material: blood. The receptors shown here come from a woman aged 30 to 39 with Graves' hyperthyroidism. The CDR3 runs from the conserved cysteine through the conserved F or W. The D gene is left open where the match is weak. Size tells how often a clone was seen (once, few, many) or the class of an expanded clone, and some rows leave it out.

j_gene: TRBJ2-1
d_gene: NA
abundance: many
v_gene: TRBV15
CDR3nt: TGTGCCACCAGCAGAGATTGGAGCACCCCCGAGCAGTTCTTC
CDR3aa: CATSRDWSTPEQFF

j_gene: TRBJ2-3
d_gene: TRBD2
abundance: many
v_gene: TRBV7-2
CDR3nt: TGTGCCAGCAGCCCCCGGACTAGCGCTCCAACAGATACGCAGTATTTT
CDR3aa: CASSPRTSAPTDTQYF

j_gene: TRBJ1-1
d_gene: NA
abundance: many
v_gene: TRBV10-2
CDR3nt: TGCGCCAGCAGTGAGTCGGCGGGTGAAGCTTTCTTT
CDR3aa: CASSESAGEAFF

j_gene: TRBJ2-3
d_gene: TRBD2
abundance: NA
v_gene: TRBV24-1
CDR3nt: TGTGCCACCAGTGATTTCGCGGGAGGAGACACAGATACGCAGTATTTT
CDR3aa: CATSDFAGGDTDTQYF

j_gene: TRBJ2-1
d_gene: TRBD2
abundance: NA
v_gene: TRBV20-1
CDR3nt: TGCAGTGCTAGATTGGGACTAGGATACAATGAGCAGTTCTTC
CDR3aa: CSARLGLGYNEQFF

j_gene: TRBJ2-7
d_gene: TRBD2
abundance: NA
v_gene: TRBV7-6
CDR3nt: TGTGCCAGCAGCTTAGGGGAGGGAGGGTTTAGATCCTACGAGCAGTACTTC
CDR3aa: CASSLGEGGFRSYEQYF

j_gene: TRBJ1-2
d_gene: TRBD1
abundance: few
v_gene: TRBV5-1
CDR3nt: TGCGCCAGCAGCATGCCGGGACAGGGATCCTATGGCTACACCTTC
CDR3aa: CASSMPGQGSYGYTF

j_gene: TRBJ2-7
d_gene: TRBD1
abundance: many
v_gene: TRBV4-1
CDR3nt: TGCGCCAGCAGCCTCAGGGACAGCAGCTCCTACGAGCAGTACTTC
CDR3aa: CASSLRDSSSYEQYF

j_gene: TRBJ1-2
d_gene: NA
abundance: NA
v_gene: TRBV4-2
CDR3nt: TGTGCCAGCAGCCAAGATTTCGGCGGACTCTATGGCTACACCTTC
CDR3aa: CASSQDFGGLYGYTF

j_gene: TRBJ2-7
d_gene: TRBD1
abundance: many
v_gene: TRBV6-1
CDR3nt: TGTGCCAGCACGGACAGGGTCTACGAGCAGTACTTC
CDR3aa: CASTDRVYEQYF

j_gene: TRBJ2-1
d_gene: TRBD2
abundance: NA
v_gene: TRBV12-3/TRBV12-4
CDR3nt: TGTGCCAGCAGTCCAAAAAGAGCCACTAGCGGGAGGGCCCTTGAGCAGTTCTTC
CDR3aa: CASSPKRATSGRALEQFF

j_gene: TRBJ2-3
d_gene: NA
abundance: many
v_gene: TRBV7-9
CDR3nt: TGTGCCAGCAGCGTCGGGCACCCATCAGATACGCAGTATTTT
CDR3aa: CASSVGHPSDTQYF

j_gene: TRBJ1-6
d_gene: TRBD1
abundance: many
v_gene: TRBV27
CDR3nt: TGTGCCAGCAGTTTGCTACCTCCGGGACAGGGTGATTCACCCCTCCACTTT
CDR3aa: CASSLLPPGQGDSPLHF

j_gene: TRBJ1-5
d_gene: TRBD1
abundance: many
v_gene: TRBV3-1
CDR3nt: TGTGCCAGCAGCCCATCAGGATCCGGGACAGGGGATCAGCCCCAGCATTTT
CDR3aa: CASSPSGSGTGDQPQHF

j_gene: TRBJ1-4
d_gene: TRBD1
abundance: many
v_gene: TRBV3-1
CDR3nt: TGTGCCAGCAGCCCCGGGACAGCTTTTACTATTGAAAAACTGTTTTTT
CDR3aa: CASSPGTAFTIEKLFF

j_gene: TRBJ2-5
d_gene: NA
abundance: NA
v_gene: TRBV15
CDR3nt: TGTGCCACCAGCAGCAATGGCCTAATCCAAGAGACCCAGTACTTC
CDR3aa: CATSSNGLIQETQYF

j_gene: TRBJ2-5
d_gene: TRBD2
abundance: NA
v_gene: TRBV28
CDR3nt: TGTGCCAGCAGTCCCCGTGGACTAGCGGGACCCCAAGAGACCCAGTACTTC
CDR3aa: CASSPRGLAGPQETQYF